The next 25 T cell receptor beta chains were all read from a single sample in a study of shared clonotypes between healthy human individuals (dated by TCRdb to about 2020). CD8 naive samples consisted of CD45RO-negative cells that were positively selected for CCR7, yielding a CD45RA+CCR7+ population without TemRA cells. Library prep was done by the immunoSEQ multiplex PCR assay. Sourced from immuneACCESS, this table was stored by TCRdb with only in-frame sequences that have V and J called. A share of the clones is absent; for the studies checked, an unresolved V gene accounts for under half, and the remainder has no known explanation. In this sample the table shows about 2.1 million clones, 93% of which occur a single time. Clones ranked in the top ten supply approximately 1.6% of the sample. Material: naive CD8+ T cells from PBMCs. This sample's cell subset or site label indicates: CD45RA+CCR7+. Receptor source: a man in his late teens or twenties in good health. Some clones in this sample may be carry-over from other donors' samples.

V gene TRBV6-1 combines with J gene TRBJ2-3; the D gene is possibly TRBD2 (5 bases). CDR1 is MNHNS, CDR2 SASEGT, per germline. The CDR3 covers 16 residues. Trimming left V 2 bases short and J 0 bases short, with 12 bases between. CDR3 sequence: CASSELDSTSTDTQYF. CDR3 bases: TGTGCCAGCAGTGAACTGGACTCTACTAGCACAGATACGCAGTATTTT.

J is TRBJ1-1 and V is TRBV2; no reliable D call. CDR1 SNHLY and CDR2 FYNNEI come from the germline V gene. This CDR3 comprises 12 residues. V lost 4 bases and J 5 bases, leaving 8 bases between the germline ends. The CDR3 nucleotides are TGTGCCAGCAGTGGACGGGTTACTGAAGCTTTCTTT. This translates into CASSGRVTEAFF. The whole variable domain, filled in from reference TRBV2 and TRBJ1-1, reads EPEVTQTPSHQVTQMGQEVILRCVPISNHLYFYWYRQILGQKVEFLVSFYNNEISEKSEIFDDQFSVERPDGSNFTLKIRSTKLEDSAMYFCASSGRVTEAFFGQGTRLTVV.

J is TRBJ2-1 and V is TRBV7-9; no clear D gene. Trimming shortened V by 2 bases and J by 13 bases, and 12 bases separated the two germline ends. Germline CDR1 SEHNR, CDR2 FQNEAQ (reference sequence). The CDR3 has 12 residues. CDR3 in amino acids: CASSLLIALQFF. CDR3 nucleotides: TGTGCCAGCAGCTTACTTATTGCTTTACAGTTCTTC.

The chain's CDR3 is CASSGSPRTGNTGELFF. The CDR3 DNA reads TGTGCCAGCAGCGGATCTCCCAGGACGGGTAACACCGGGGAGCTGTTTTTT. The V gene is TRBV9, the J gene TRBJ2-2; D not resolved. The germline V gene encodes CDR1 SGDLS and CDR2 YYNGEE. V lost 3 bases and J lost 2, with 17 bases in between. The CDR3 is 17 residues long.

This sequence joins TRBV6-1 and TRBJ2-7; D gene unclear. Trimming took off 6 bases at V and 4 bases at J, with 13 bases between the two ends. CDR3 size: 13 residues. Germline assignment: CDR1 MNHNS and CDR2 SASEGT. CDR3 sequence reads: CASRGFLSYEQYF. The CDR3, as DNA: TGTGCCAGCAGAGGGTTTCTCTCTTACGAGCAGTACTTC.

The chain links TRBV4-1 to TRBJ2-3; a possible D gene is TRBD1 (5 bases). The V gene's germline CDR1 is MGHRA and CDR2 YSYEKL. The length of the CDR3 is 14 residues. V was trimmed by 4 bases and J by 0 bases, leaving 8 bases between them. The CDR3 spells CASSRTTSTDTQYF. DNA of the CDR3: TGCGCCAGCAGCCGGACAACTAGCACAGATACGCAGTATTTT.

This chain connects TRBV29-1 to TRBJ2-7; D gene unclear. Trimming took 6 bases from V and 6 from J, leaving 18 bases between them. CDR1 SQVTM and CDR2 ANQGSEA come from the germline V gene. The CDR3 spans 13 residues. CDR3 loop: CSVTEDPMGEQYF. The CDR3 DNA is TGCAGCGTAACCGAAGATCCAATGGGCGAGCAGTACTTC.

V gene TRBV7-6 combines with J gene TRBJ2-3; 7 nucleotides align to TRBD1. The germline V gene has CDR1 SGHVS and CDR2 FNYEAQ. The J segment lost 6 bases and the V segment lost 2 bases, leaving 2 bases of the junction unmatched. The length of the CDR3 is 13 residues. CDR3 residues: CASSLKQGDTQYF. In DNA form, the CDR3 reads TGTGCCAGCAGCTTAAAACAGGGGGATACGCAGTATTTT.

A single count supports this clone. Here the CDR3 reads CSVVGSIYEQYF. The CDR3 DNA follows: TGCAGCGTTGTTGGGAGCATCTACGAGCAGTACTTC. V gene TRBV29-1 combines with J gene TRBJ2-7; tentatively, D is TRBD2 (5 bases). There are 12 residues in the CDR3. CDR1 and CDR2 (germline): SQVTM, ANQGSEA. The germline V and J ends were trimmed by 4 bases and 3 bases, with 10 bases remaining between them.

The V call is TRBV7-8, the J call TRBJ2-2, with D possibly TRBD1 on 5 matching bases. The CDR3 spans 17 residues. V shed 0 bases and J shed 6 bases, with 17 bases lying between them. In germline, CDR1 is SGHVS, CDR2 FQNEAQ. The CDR3 coding sequence is TGTGCCAGCAGCTTAGCACTCGTCAGGGTCCGCGCCGGGGAGCTGTTTTTT. It is translated as CASSLALVRVRAGELFF.

The genes are TRBV18 and TRBJ2-2; D is unclear. The CDR3 runs to 15 residues. Germline V gives CDR1 KGHSH, CDR2 LQKENI. V was clipped by 3 bases and J by 5 bases, with 13 bases between them. CDR3 sequence: CASSPPSLGTGELFF. CDR3 coding DNA: TGTGCCAGCTCACCTCCGTCATTAGGAACCGGGGAGCTGTTTTTT.

V and J are TRBV29-1 and TRBJ2-1; D is possibly TRBD1 or TRBD2 (5 bases each). Trimming took 8 bases from V and 6 from J, leaving 14 bases between them. Per the germline V gene, CDR1 is SQVTM and CDR2 is ANQGSEA. The CDR3 length is 12 residues. CDR3 residues: CSTRGEGNEQFF. In DNA, the CDR3 is TGCAGCACGAGGGGAGAGGGCAATGAGCAGTTCTTC.

This clone was counted a single time. This CDR3 is also generated by other DNA sequences in the sample. The gene calls are TRBV19 and TRBJ1-1, with a weak D call TRBD1 (6 bases). The CDR3 spans 15 residues. CDR1 is LNHDA, CDR2 SQIVND, per germline (reference sequence). V lost 0 bases to trimming and J lost 1 base, with 9 bases between them. In nucleotides, the CDR3 is TGTGCCAGTAGTATAGATCGGGGGGCGAACACTGAAGCTTTCTTT. As protein: CASSIDRGANTEAFF.

The chain is built from TRBV27 and TRBJ1-5; the match to TRBD1 covers 7 bases. The CDR3 totals 17 residues. Germline assignment: CDR1 MNHEY and CDR2 SMNVEV (reference sequence). Germline trimming cut 1 base from V and 2 bases from J; bases unmatched to any gene: 8. Here the CDR3 reads CASSLFGGGGRNQPQHF. The CDR3 nucleotides read TGTGCCAGCAGTTTATTTGGAGGGGGCGGGCGCAATCAGCCCCAGCATTTT.

This chain links TRBV6-5 with TRBJ2-3; D is perhaps TRBD1 (6 bases). The V gene lost 6 bases and the J gene lost 2 bases, with 15 bases spanning the gap. Germline V lookup: CDR1 MNHEY, CDR2 SVGAGI. CDR3 length: 15 residues. Written as DNA, the CDR3 is TGTGCCAGCAGCACAACAGGGTGGGACACAGATACGCAGTATTTT. This gives the protein CASSTTGWDTDTQYF.

J is TRBJ2-3 and V is TRBV6-5; D is perhaps TRBD1 (5 bases). Germline loops: CDR1 MNHEY, CDR2 SVGAGI. The CDR3 runs 15 residues. V was shortened by 7 bases and J by 2 bases, with 16 bases between the two germline ends. The CDR3 nucleotides read TGTGCCAGCAACAACCGGACACGTACCACAGATACGCAGTATTTT. Translating it yields CASNNRTRTTDTQYF.

The V and J genes are TRBV29-1 and TRBJ2-5, with unresolved D. Gene TRBJ2-7 matches the end of the DNA better, so the J call may be wrong. CDR1 and CDR2 (germline): SQVTM, ANQGSEA. The length of the CDR3 is 13 residues. CDR3 sequence (DNA): TGCAGCGTTCCGGGTTCGAGCTCCTACGAGCAGTACTTC. It specifies CSVPGSSSYEQYF.

This chain links TRBV7-9 with TRBJ2-7; possibly TRBD1 or TRBD2 for D (5 bases each). Looked up from germline, CDR1 is SEHNR and CDR2 is FQNEAQ (reference sequence). This CDR3 is 15 amino acids long. The ends were cut back, 5 bases at V and 12 bases at J, with 26 bases in the middle. CDR3 region: CASSPIAEGTLSRYF. The CDR3 DNA reads TGTGCCAGCAGCCCCATTGCGGAAGGGACCCTAAGTCGGTACTTC. The full variable domain, its missing parts supplied by reference TRBV7-9 and TRBJ2-7, is DTGVSQNPRHKITKRGQNVTFRCDPISEHNRLYWYRQTLGQGPEFLTYFQNEAQLEKSRLLSDRFSAERPKGSFSTLEIQRTEQGDSAMYLCASSPIAEGTLSRYFGPGTRLTVT.

J is TRBJ2-1 and V is TRBV27, with a weak D call TRBD2 (5 bases). Per the germline V gene, CDR1 is MNHEY and CDR2 is SMNVEV (reference sequence). The CDR3 extends over 14 amino acids. V gave up 6 bases and J gave up 7 bases, with 16 bases separating them. Here the CDR3 reads CASSPTGEPNEQFF. In DNA form, the CDR3 reads TGTGCCAGCAGCCCAACCGGGGAACCTAATGAGCAGTTCTTC.

The V and J genes are TRBV5-6 and TRBJ2-3; 8 bases are a match to TRBD2. Germline assignment: CDR1 SGHDT and CDR2 YYEEEE. Trimming cost V 2 bases and J 3 bases; bases outside gene matches: 8. The CDR3 has 16 residues. The CDR3 DNA reads as TGTGCCAGCAGCTTTTCGACTAGCGAGGTGACAGATACGCAGTATTTT. It encodes CASSFSTSEVTDTQYF.

The rearrangement links TRBV13 to TRBJ2-7, with D tentatively TRBD1 (7 bases). The germline CDR1 and CDR2 sequences are PRHDT and FYEKMQ (reference sequence). V shed 5 bases and J shed 3 bases, with 20 bases lying between them. This CDR3 is built from 16 residues. The CDR3 sequence is CASSQRRGLGFYEQYF. DNA of the CDR3: TGTGCCAGCAGCCAAAGGAGGGGGCTGGGATTCTACGAGCAGTACTTC.

The chain links TRBV30 to TRBJ2-1; D is unclear. Trimming removed 0 bases at V and 6 bases at J, with 12 bases between. The V gene's germline CDR1 is GTSNPN and CDR2 SVGIG (reference sequence). The CDR3 is 14 amino acids. CDR3 in amino acids: CAWSVLWQTNEQFF. The DNA of the CDR3 is TGTGCCTGGAGTGTACTATGGCAAACCAATGAGCAGTTCTTC. Full variable domain (missing parts from reference TRBV30 and TRBJ2-1): SQTIHQWPATLVQPVGSPLSLECTVEGTSNPNLYWYRQAAGRGLQLLFYSVGIGQISSEVPQNLSASRPQDRQFILSSKKLLLSDSGFYLCAWSVLWQTNEQFFGPGTRLTVL.

The chain couples TRBV27 to TRBJ2-1; D perhaps matches TRBD2 (6 bases). With 3 bases removed from V and 0 bases from J, the gap between germline ends came to 12 bases. CDR3 size: 16 residues. Germline-derived CDR1 and CDR2 are MNHEY and SMNVEV (reference sequence). The CDR3 reads CASSLGEESSYNEQFF. CDR3 DNA: TGTGCCAGCAGTTTGGGGGAGGAGAGCTCCTACAATGAGCAGTTCTTC.

The chain has TRBV6-5 and TRBJ1-5; D is uncertain. CDR3 size: 14 residues. CDR1 and CDR2 (germline): MNHEY, SVGAGI. V lost 5 bases to trimming and J lost 4 bases, with 12 bases between them. The CDR3 DNA sequence: TGTGCCAGCAGTCCCCGATTGGGGAATCAGCCCCAGCATTTT. Protein: CASSPRLGNQPQHF.

This clone was observed a handful of times. The chain has TRBV28 and TRBJ1-2; 8 positions agree with TRBD1. Per the germline V gene, CDR1 is MDHEN and CDR2 is SYDVKM. The length of the CDR3 is 16 residues. V trimming: 4 bases; J trimming: 4 bases; junction bases outside the gene matches: 11. The CDR3 sequence is CASSSLRTGIPYGYTF. DNA for the CDR3: TGTGCCAGCAGTTCACTACGGACAGGGATTCCCTATGGCTACACCTTC.